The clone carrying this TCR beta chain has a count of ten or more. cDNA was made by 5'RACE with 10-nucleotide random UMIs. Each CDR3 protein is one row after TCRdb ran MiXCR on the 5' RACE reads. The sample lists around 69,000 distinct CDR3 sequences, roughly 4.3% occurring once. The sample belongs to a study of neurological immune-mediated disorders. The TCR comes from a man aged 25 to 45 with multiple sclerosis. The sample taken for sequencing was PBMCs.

The CDR3 bases are TGTGCCAGCAGTTTTCGAGGGACACGGAGGAACACTGAAGCTTTCTTT. Its translation is CASSFRGTRRNTEAFF. The genes are TRBV6-5 and TRBJ1-1, with a weak D call TRBD1 (6 bases). Germline loops: CDR1 MNHEY, CDR2 SVGAGI. This CDR3 has 16 residues. V dropped 4 bases and J dropped 1 base, with 16 bases sitting between them.